This TCR beta chain was sequenced for a study of CD8 T cell repertoires and HIV-1 epitope variants. Concerning this clone itself: The antigen remains unidentified.

Sequencing used immunoSEQ multiplex PCR; TCRdb keeps in-frame clones, though not all of them. Of about 2,900 clones listed, 73% were seen once; the top ten hold about two fifths. This CDR3 comprises 15 residues. CDR1 is PRHDT, CDR2 FYEKMQ, per germline (reference sequence). Trimming at V came to 4 bases and at J to 6 bases, leaving 3 bases not matched to a gene. The chain has TRBV13 and TRBJ2-3; 14 bases map to TRBD2. The receptor was derived from a male donor with HIV. Sequenced: cultured CD8+ T cells derived from PBMCs. CDR3 coding DNA: TGTGCCAGCAGCTCCCGGACTAGCGGGAGGGATACGCAGTATTTT. Translated, it gives CASSSRTSGRDTQYF.